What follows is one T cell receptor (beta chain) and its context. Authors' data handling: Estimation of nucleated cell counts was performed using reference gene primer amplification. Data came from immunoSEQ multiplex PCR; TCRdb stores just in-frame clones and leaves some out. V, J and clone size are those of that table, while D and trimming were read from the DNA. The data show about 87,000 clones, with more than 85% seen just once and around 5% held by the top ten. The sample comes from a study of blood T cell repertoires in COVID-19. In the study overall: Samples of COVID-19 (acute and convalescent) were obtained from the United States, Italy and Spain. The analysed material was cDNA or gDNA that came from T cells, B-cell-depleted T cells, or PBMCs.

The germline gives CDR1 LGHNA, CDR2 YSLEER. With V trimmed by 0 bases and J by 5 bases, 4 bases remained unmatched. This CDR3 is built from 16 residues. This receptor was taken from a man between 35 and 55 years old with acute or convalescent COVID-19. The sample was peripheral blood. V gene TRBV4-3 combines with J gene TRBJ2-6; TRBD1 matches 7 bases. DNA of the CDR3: TGCGCCAGCAGCCAAGATTTCAGGGGGAGGGCCAACGTCCTGACTTTC. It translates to CASSQDFRGRANVLTF.